This T cell receptor (beta chain) is drawn from a study of T-cell memory formation after mild COVID-19. In the study overall: TCR clustering was largely donor specific.

Remarks on this clonotype: Its antigen is not known. The missing conserved phenylalanine or tryptophan at the end of this CDR3 makes a read error likely.

With 5 bases removed from V and 0 bases from J, the gap between germline ends came to 17 bases. The germline CDR1 and CDR2 sequences are MDHEN and SYDVKM. The length of the CDR3 is 16 residues. TCRdb passed the 5' RACE reads through MiXCR, listing each CDR3 protein once. The data contain fewer than 50,000 distinct CDR3 sequences, roughly an eighth of them singletons. Study results and limitations: Clones which contracted sat mainly in CM and EM if CD4+, and in EMRA if CD8+.

The J gene is TRBJ2-7, the V gene TRBV28, with D possibly called TRBD1 or TRBD2 (7 bases each). The sequenced sample consisted of PBMCs or a T cell subset sorted from them (not recorded which). The receptor was derived from a man aged 18 to 35 who had mild COVID-19 (a few samples of this study predate the infection). Cell type and time point are not known. The CDR3 bases are TGTGCCAGCAGTCCAGGGGGGGGGGACGGCTCCTACGAGCAGTACCTC. It translates to CASSPGGGDGSYEQYL.